One and the same sample provided the 16 T cell receptor beta chains below, sequenced in a study of shared clonotypes between healthy human individuals. This table comes from immunoSEQ multiplex PCR, and its TCRdb copy is limited to in-frame clones, with some not included. The sample lists around 700,000 clones, around 90% occurring once. Terminally differentiated effector memory CD45RA+ cells were excluded from the naive CD8 cells, which were CD45RO-negative and positively selected for CCR7. Source material: naive CD8+ T cells sorted from blood. Receptors were obtained from a man aged 25 to 45 in good health.

The chain joins TRBV6-5 to TRBJ2-1, with 7 positions matching TRBD2. The V gene end was trimmed by 2 bases and the J gene end by 12 bases; junction bases not matched to a gene: 7. This CDR3 is built from 13 residues. Germline-derived CDR1 and CDR2 are MNHEY and SVGAGI. The CDR3 sequence: CASSYNEGGSQFF. The CDR3 DNA is TGTGCCAGCAGTTACAATGAGGGAGGGTCGCAGTTCTTC.

The gene calls are TRBV5-6 and TRBJ2-2; maybe TRBD1 (5 bases). This CDR3 comprises 13 residues. V lost 5 bases, J lost 6 bases, and 11 bases lay in between. Germline V gives CDR1 SGHDT, CDR2 YYEEEE. The CDR3 DNA reads TGTGCCAGCAGACCCCAGGGCGCCGGGGAGCTGTTTTTT. Translated, it gives CASRPQGAGELFF.

Notes on this clone: This sample includes further DNA sequences coding for the same CDR3. This rearrangement joins TRBV4-1 to TRBJ2-1; 7 bases map to TRBD2. CDR1 and CDR2 (germline): MGHRA, YSYEKL. V shed 0 bases and J 8 bases; nucleotides not matched to a gene: 1. The CDR3 spans 13 residues. CDR3 residues: CASSQEGGDEQFF. Here the CDR3 DNA reads TGCGCCAGCAGCCAAGAGGGGGGGGATGAGCAGTTCTTC.

This chain uses TRBV9 with TRBJ2-1; 8 bases align to TRBD2. This CDR3 has 15 residues. Germline CDR1 is SGDLS and CDR2 is YYNGEE. V lost 2 bases, J lost 8 bases, and 9 bases stayed unmatched. The CDR3 coding sequence is TGTGCCAGCAGCGTTGAGGCGGGAGGAGGAGATGAGCAGTTCTTC. Translating gives CASSVEAGGGDEQFF. Filled out from reference TRBV9 and TRBJ2-1, the complete variable domain reads DSGVTQTPKHLITATGQRVTLRCSPRSGDLSVYWYQQSLDQGLQFLIQYYNGEERAKGNILERFSAQQFPDLHSELNLSSLELGDSALYFCASSVEAGGGDEQFFGPGTRLTVL.

V gene TRBV28 combines with J gene TRBJ2-7; D gene ambiguous. The CDR3 extends over 13 amino acids. Trimming removed 6 bases at V and 3 bases at J, with 12 bases between. Germline CDR1 is MDHEN and CDR2 is SYDVKM. CDR3 region: CASSPLQHYEQYF. CDR3 sequence (DNA): TGTGCCAGCAGCCCGCTACAGCACTACGAGCAGTACTTC.

For the CDR3, the DNA is TGTGCCAGCTGTGGAGACGTAGGGGTTCTAGCGGGAGTCTGGGAGACCCAGTACTTC. This sequence encodes CASCGDVGVLAGVWETQYF. The chain employs TRBV7-8 and TRBJ2-5; 10 nucleotides line up with TRBD2. V was clipped by 8 bases and J by 5 bases; unmatched bases: 23. The germline V gene has CDR1 SGHVS and CDR2 FQNEAQ. The CDR3 spans 19 residues.

In the case of this clone: Additional DNA sequences in this sample encode the identical CDR3. This CDR3 reads CASSIVGLNEQFF. In nucleotides, the CDR3 is TGTGCCAGTAGTATAGTGGGGCTAAATGAGCAGTTCTTC. The chain recombines TRBV19 with TRBJ2-1, with a weak D call TRBD1 (5 bases). CDR1 is LNHDA and CDR2 is SQIVND in the germline V gene (reference sequence). Trimming removed 1 base from V and 7 bases from J, with 8 bases in between. The CDR3 loop spans 13 amino acids.

The chain employs TRBV11-1 and TRBJ2-3; maybe TRBD1 (6 bases). V lost 4 bases, J lost 2 bases, and 13 bases lay in between. The CDR3 runs to 15 residues. CDR1 and CDR2 from the germline V gene are SGHAT and FQDESV (reference sequence). This chain's CDR3 is CASSYRDKITDTQYF. The CDR3 nucleotides are TGTGCCAGCAGCTACCGGGACAAGATCACAGATACGCAGTATTTT.

This rearrangement joins TRBV7-9 to TRBJ1-1, with no clear D. The CDR3 spans 15 residues. CDR1 is SEHNR, CDR2 FQNEAQ, per germline (reference sequence). V lost 2 bases to trimming and J lost 2 bases, with 12 bases between them. CDR3 sequence reads: CASSLIGNTNTEAFF. The CDR3 DNA is TGTGCCAGCAGCTTAATTGGGAATACAAACACTGAAGCTTTCTTT.

The rearrangement joins TRBV19 to TRBJ2-1; D possibly corresponds to TRBD1 (6 bases). The CDR3 length is 14 residues. V was pared by 5 bases and J by 6 bases, with 14 bases between. The V gene's germline CDR1 is LNHDA and CDR2 SQIVND (reference sequence). The chain's CDR3 is CASSGQGFPNEQFF. DNA for the CDR3: TGTGCCAGTAGTGGCCAGGGGTTTCCCAATGAGCAGTTCTTC.

The rearrangement links TRBV6-5 to TRBJ2-3; D not certain. The V end lost 10 bases, the J end lost 5 bases, and 10 bases lay between the germline ends. Germline loops: CDR1 MNHEY, CDR2 SVGAGI. This CDR3 has 11 residues. CDR3: CATDRGDTQYF. CDR3 DNA: TGTGCCACCGACCGAGGAGATACGCAGTATTTT.

The chain employs TRBV7-8 and TRBJ1-3; D perhaps matches TRBD1 (5 bases). Deletions cut 2 bases from V and 2 bases from J, with 7 bases between. CDR1 is SGHVS, CDR2 FQNEAQ, per germline. There are 14 residues in the CDR3. The CDR3 nucleotides read TGTGCCAGCAGCTTAATGACAGCTGGAAACACCATATATTTT. It specifies CASSLMTAGNTIYF.

The chain uses TRBV7-9 and TRBJ2-2; a possible D gene is TRBD2 (5 bases). The CDR3 is 13 residues long. The germline gives CDR1 SEHNR, CDR2 FQNEAQ (reference sequence). Deletions cut 9 bases from V and 1 base from J, with 9 bases between. This CDR3 reads CARRGENTGELFF. The DNA of the CDR3 is TGTGCCAGACGGGGAGAGAACACCGGGGAGCTGTTTTTT.

This clone appeared once. The genes are TRBV29-1 and TRBJ2-1; D remains unclear. Trimming stripped 8 bases from V and 0 bases from J, with 17 bases between. The CDR3 extends over 15 amino acids. Germline V gives CDR1 SQVTM, CDR2 ANQGSEA. The CDR3 loop reads CSLEEQKGSYNEQFF. The CDR3 bases are TGCAGCCTAGAAGAACAGAAAGGCTCCTACAATGAGCAGTTCTTC.

This clone was counted only a few times. Within the sample, other DNA sequences also encode this same CDR3. V usage is TRBV6-1 and J usage is TRBJ2-2; no firm D call. V was trimmed by 0 bases and J by 2 bases, leaving 7 bases between them. The CDR3 is 15 residues long. Per germline, CDR1 MNHNS and CDR2 SASEGT. CDR3 sequence: CASSEAVGNTGELFF. DNA of the CDR3: TGTGCCAGCAGTGAAGCGGTGGGAAACACCGGGGAGCTGTTTTTT.

This chain connects TRBV28 to TRBJ1-2, with 7 bases fitting TRBD1. The trim removed 8 bases at V and 4 bases at J, leaving 4 bases unmatched. Germline V CDR1 and CDR2: MDHEN, SYDVKM. The CDR3 totals 12 residues. The CDR3 nucleotides read TGTGCCAGCGAGACAGGGTCCTATGGCTACACCTTC. Residues: CASETGSYGYTF.